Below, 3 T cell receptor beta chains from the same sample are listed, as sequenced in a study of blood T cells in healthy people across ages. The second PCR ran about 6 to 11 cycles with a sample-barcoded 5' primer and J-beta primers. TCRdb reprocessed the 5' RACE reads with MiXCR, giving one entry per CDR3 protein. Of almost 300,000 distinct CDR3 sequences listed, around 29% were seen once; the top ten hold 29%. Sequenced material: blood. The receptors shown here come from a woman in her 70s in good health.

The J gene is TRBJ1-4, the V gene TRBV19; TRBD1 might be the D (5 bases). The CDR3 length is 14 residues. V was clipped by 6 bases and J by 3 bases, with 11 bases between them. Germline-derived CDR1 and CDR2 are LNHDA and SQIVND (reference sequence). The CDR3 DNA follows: TGTGCCAGTAGACCGACAGCTTCTAATGAAAAACTGTTTTTT. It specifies CASRPTASNEKLFF.

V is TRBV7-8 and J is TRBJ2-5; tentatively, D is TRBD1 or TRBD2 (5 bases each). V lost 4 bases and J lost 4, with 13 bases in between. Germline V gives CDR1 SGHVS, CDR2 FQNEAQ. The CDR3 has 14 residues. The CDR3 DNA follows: TGTGCCAGCAGCTGGGACCCGACGGGAGAGACCCAGTACTTC. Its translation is CASSWDPTGETQYF. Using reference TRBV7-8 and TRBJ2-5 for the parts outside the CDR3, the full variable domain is GAGVSQSPRYKVAKRGQDVALRCDPISGHVSLFWYQQALGQGPEFLTYFQNEAQLDKSGLPSDRFFAERPEGSVSTLKIQRTQQEDSAVYLCASSWDPTGETQYFGPGTRLLVL.

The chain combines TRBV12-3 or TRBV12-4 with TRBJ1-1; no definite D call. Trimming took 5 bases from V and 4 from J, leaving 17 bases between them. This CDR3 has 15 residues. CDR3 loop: CASSPHSGMATEAFF. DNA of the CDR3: TGTGCCAGCAGTCCCCACTCGGGGATGGCCACTGAAGCTTTCTTT.